The entry below gives a single T cell receptor beta chain sequence along with its context. Generated by immunoSEQ multiplex PCR, the TCRdb table keeps only in-frame clones and is missing some. The repertoire consists of tens of thousands of clones, with about 79% occurring once and the leading ten covering approximately 16%. The CDR3 runs 14 residues. Trimming removed 8 bases at V and 0 bases at J, with 11 bases between. From germline, CDR1 is MNHEY and CDR2 SMNVEV (reference sequence). The data are from a study of radiotherapy plus CTLA-4 blockade in lung cancer. The receptor was isolated from a human donor with non-small cell lung cancer that progressed on radiotherapy plus ipilimumab. The V and J genes are TRBV27 and TRBJ2-1, with a weak D call TRBD2 (6 bases). Sequenced here: peripheral blood, sampled from a patient treated with radiotherapy plus ipilimumab. The CDR3 spells CASQGGDSYNEQFF. In nucleotides, the CDR3 is TGTGCCAGCCAAGGAGGGGACTCCTACAATGAGCAGTTCTTC.